A selection of T cell receptor beta chains follows, all from one sample in a study of beta chain features in type 1 diabetes. TCRdb's table, derived via immunoSEQ multiplex PCR, lists solely in-frame clones and lacks some. The sample records hundreds of thousands of clones, about a sixth being singletons. Input material: naive CD4+ T cells from blood. Source of these receptors: a man younger than 35 in good health. Each CDR3 is given with its conserved first and last residue. The D gene is left open where the match is weak. The size entry is marked missing in some rows and otherwise reads once, few, many or a size class.

cdr3_aa | cdr3_nt | d_call | clone_size | j_call | v_call
CATRRHRDAYNSPLHF | TGTGCCACCAGGAGGCACCGGGACGCCTATAATTCACCCCTCCACTTT | . | . | TRBJ1-6 | TRBV28
CASRPKGPNQPQHF | TGTGCCAGCAGACCCAAGGGACCTAATCAGCCCCAGCATTTT | . | . | TRBJ1-5 | TRBV6-5
CASSQEVELRETQYF | TGTGCCAGCAGCCAAGAGGTTGAACTGCGAGAGACCCAGTACTTC | . | . | TRBJ2-5 | TRBV4-2
CATSLYRGSTEAFF | TGTGCCACCAGCCTCTACCGGGGGAGCACTGAAGCTTTCTTT | . | few | TRBJ1-1 | TRBV15
CASSTGMNTEAFF | TGTGCCAGCAGTACAGGGATGAACACTGAAGCTTTCTTT | . | . | TRBJ1-1 | TRBV2
CASSLAGDEPQHF | TGCGCCAGCAGCTTGGCCGGGGATGAGCCCCAGCATTTT | . | . | TRBJ1-5 | TRBV5-1
CASSLDPEGNGQFF | TGTGCCAGCAGCTTGGATCCCGAAGGGAACGGGCAGTTCTTC | . | . | TRBJ2-1 | TRBV5-6
CASSPPIGPRWFGSPLHF | TGTGCCAGCAGTCCCCCAATCGGTCCGAGGTGGTTCGGTTCACCCCTCCACTTT | . | . | TRBJ1-6 | TRBV27
CASSLGERRPLDTQYF | TGTGCCAGCAGCTTGGGGGAACGAAGACCACTAGATACGCAGTATTTT | . | . | TRBJ2-3 | TRBV5-6
CASSVGAGSYEQYF | TGTGCCAGCAGCGTAGGGGCAGGGTCCTACGAGCAGTACTTC | . | . | TRBJ2-7 | TRBV9
CASRGQRNYGYTF | TGTGCCAGCAGGGGGCAGAGAAACTATGGCTACACCTTC | . | few | TRBJ1-2 | TRBV25-1
CASGSRGTGNTIYF | TGTGCCAGCGGGTCGCGGGGGACTGGAAACACCATATATTTT | . | few | TRBJ1-3 | TRBV19
CAWSRDRGSNQPQHF | TGTGCCTGGAGTCGGGACAGGGGTAGCAATCAGCCCCAGCATTTT | TRBD1 | . | TRBJ1-5 | TRBV30
CASRPTSGSYNEQFF | TGTGCCAGCAGACCTACTAGCGGGAGTTACAATGAGCAGTTCTTC | TRBD2 | few | TRBJ2-1 | TRBV6-5
CASSSQGNQETQYF | TGTGCCAGCAGCTCGCAGGGGAATCAAGAGACCCAGTACTTC | . | . | TRBJ2-5 | TRBV5-4
CASSPGQVNTEAFF | TGTGCCAGCAGCCCCGGACAGGTGAACACTGAAGCTTTCTTT | TRBD1 | . | TRBJ1-1 | TRBV7-2
CASSYKGGETQYF | TGTGCCAGCAGTTATAAGGGGGGGGAGACCCAGTACTTC | . | . | TRBJ2-5 | TRBV6-6
CASSLLPYEQYF | TGTGCCAGCAGTCTCCTACCGTACGAGCAGTACTTC | . | few | TRBJ2-7 | TRBV28
CASGGDGNYNEQFF | TGTGCCAGCGGAGGGGACGGAAACTACAATGAGCAGTTCTTC | . | few | TRBJ2-1 | TRBV7-2
CASRGGYSNQPQHF | TGTGCCAGCAGGGGCGGGTATAGCAATCAGCCCCAGCATTTT | . | . | TRBJ1-5 | TRBV27
CASSLAALAGYQETQYF | TGCGCCAGCAGCTTGGCCGCACTAGCGGGGTACCAAGAGACCCAGTACTTC | TRBD2 | . | TRBJ2-5 | TRBV5-1